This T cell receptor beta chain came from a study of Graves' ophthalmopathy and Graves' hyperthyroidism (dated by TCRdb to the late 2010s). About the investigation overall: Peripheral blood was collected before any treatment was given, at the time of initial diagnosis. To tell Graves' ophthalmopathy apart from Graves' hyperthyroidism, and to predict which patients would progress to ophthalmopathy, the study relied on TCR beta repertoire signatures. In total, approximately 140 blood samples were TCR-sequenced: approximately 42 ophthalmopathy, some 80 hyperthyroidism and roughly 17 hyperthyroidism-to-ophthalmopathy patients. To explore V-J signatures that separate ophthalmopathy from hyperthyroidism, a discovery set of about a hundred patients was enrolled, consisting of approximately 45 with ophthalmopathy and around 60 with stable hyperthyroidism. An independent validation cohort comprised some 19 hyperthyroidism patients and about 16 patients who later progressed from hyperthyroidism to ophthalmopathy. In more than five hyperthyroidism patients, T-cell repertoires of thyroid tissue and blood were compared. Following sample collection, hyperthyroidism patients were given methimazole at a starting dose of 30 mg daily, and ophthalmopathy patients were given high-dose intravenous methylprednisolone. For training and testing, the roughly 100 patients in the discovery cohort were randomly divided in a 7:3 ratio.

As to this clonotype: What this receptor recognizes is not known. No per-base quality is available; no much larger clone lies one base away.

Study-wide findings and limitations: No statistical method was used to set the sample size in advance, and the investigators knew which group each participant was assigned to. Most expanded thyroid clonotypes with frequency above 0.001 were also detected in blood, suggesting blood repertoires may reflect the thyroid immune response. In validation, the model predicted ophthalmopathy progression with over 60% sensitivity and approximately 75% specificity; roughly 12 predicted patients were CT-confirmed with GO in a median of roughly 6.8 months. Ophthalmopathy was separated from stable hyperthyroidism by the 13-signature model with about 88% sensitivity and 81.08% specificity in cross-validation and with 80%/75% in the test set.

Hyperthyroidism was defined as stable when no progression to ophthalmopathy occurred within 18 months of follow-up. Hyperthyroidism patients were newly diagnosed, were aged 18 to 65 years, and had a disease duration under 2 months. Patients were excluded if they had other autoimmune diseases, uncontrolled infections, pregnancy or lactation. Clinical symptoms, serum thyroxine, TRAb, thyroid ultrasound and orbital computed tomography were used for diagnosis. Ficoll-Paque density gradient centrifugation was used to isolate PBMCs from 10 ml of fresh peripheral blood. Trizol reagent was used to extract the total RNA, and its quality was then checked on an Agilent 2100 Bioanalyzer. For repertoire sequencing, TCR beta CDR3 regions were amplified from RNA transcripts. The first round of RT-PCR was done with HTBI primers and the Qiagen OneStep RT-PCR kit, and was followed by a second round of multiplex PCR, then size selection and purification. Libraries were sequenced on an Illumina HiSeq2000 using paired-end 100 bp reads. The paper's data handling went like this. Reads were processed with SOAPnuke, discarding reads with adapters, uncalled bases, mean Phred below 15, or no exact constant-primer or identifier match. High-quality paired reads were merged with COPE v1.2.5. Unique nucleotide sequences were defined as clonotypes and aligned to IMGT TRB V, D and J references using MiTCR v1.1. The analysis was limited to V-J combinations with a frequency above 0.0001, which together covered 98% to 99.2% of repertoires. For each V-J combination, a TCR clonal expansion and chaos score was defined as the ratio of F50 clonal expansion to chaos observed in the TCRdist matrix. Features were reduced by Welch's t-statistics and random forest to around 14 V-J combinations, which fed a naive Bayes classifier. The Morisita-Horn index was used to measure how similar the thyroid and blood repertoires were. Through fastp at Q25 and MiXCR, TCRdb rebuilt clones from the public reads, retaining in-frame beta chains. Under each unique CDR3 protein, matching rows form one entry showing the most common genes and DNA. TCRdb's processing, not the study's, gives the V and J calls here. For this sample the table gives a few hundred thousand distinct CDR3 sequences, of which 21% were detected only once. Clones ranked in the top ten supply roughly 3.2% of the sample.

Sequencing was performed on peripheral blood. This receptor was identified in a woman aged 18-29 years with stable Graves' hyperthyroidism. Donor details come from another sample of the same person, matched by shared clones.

The sequenced DNA: TGTGCCAGCACCAATCCCCTCGGGGACACTGAAGCTTTCTTT. It encodes CASTNPLGDTEAFF. The chain is assembled from TRBV12-3 or TRBV12-4 and TRBJ1-1; there is no confident call for the D gene. At the junction V is shortened by 7 bases and J by 3 bases, with 15 bases in between. CDR3 length: 14 amino acids, cysteine to phenylalanine. The retained sequence is limited to the CDR3, 42 bases, with the frame set at the first base.